This note documents a single T cell receptor (beta chain) sequence. Its antigen is undetermined. Semi-nested PCR with Nested Universal Primer A followed constant-region reverse priming of full-length variable regions. Each CDR3 protein is one row after TCRdb ran MiXCR on the 5' RACE reads. The sample has more than 45,000 distinct CDR3 sequences; 28% are singletons. CDR3 length: 14 residues. J gave up 3 bases and V 6 bases, and 9 bases lay outside the gene matches. CDR1 and CDR2 (germline): SQVTM, ANQGSEA. Study findings and constraints: Tumor memory CD4+ T cell TCR gene usage clustered with blood and lymph node memory CD4+ cells and lymph node naive CD4+ cells.

This TCR was sampled from a female donor with breast cancer. The sample taken for sequencing was tumor-infiltrating memory CD4+ T cells sorted from the breast tumor. Regarding subset: memory CD4+ T cells, CD4+CD45RO+CD25-. The chain is built from TRBV29-1 and TRBJ2-7, with 9 nucleotides matching TRBD1. The CDR3 bases are TGCAGCGTCACAGGACAGGGGCCGGTCTACGAGCAGTACTTC. Residues: CSVTGQGPVYEQYF.